This T cell receptor beta chain was recovered during a study of regulatory T cells in long-lasting Graves disease. The overall study: Newly diagnosed Graves' patients had taken antithyroid drugs under 3 months.

TCR beta libraries were built with iRepertoire HTBI primers and Arm-PCR of CDR3 regions. TCRdb re-called the multiplex PCR reads with MiXCR, one entry per CDR3 protein. The repertoire has some 200,000 distinct CDR3 sequences, roughly 19% of them found once; the top ten carry approximately 12%. The CDR3 extends over 15 amino acids. In germline, CDR1 is DFQATT, CDR2 SNEGSKA (reference sequence). Trimming at V came to 1 base and at J to 4 bases, leaving 7 bases not matched to a gene. As for time point: newly diagnosed GD, antithyroid drugs for less than 3 months. Extracted PBMC RNA gave rise to the TCR library. In its sample, this clonotype was seen many times. Separately, the same data were catalogued under a study of T cells in Graves' hyperthyroidism and ophthalmopathy.

The sample was peripheral blood mononuclear cells (PBMCs), taken at new diagnosis, from a patient treated with antithyroid drugs. The receptor comes from a woman in her 30s with Graves disease. V is TRBV20-1 and J is TRBJ2-7; 10 bases align to TRBD2. The CDR3 region is CSARGTSGLLYEQYF. The CDR3 region has the DNA TGCAGTGCTAGAGGGACTAGCGGACTACTGTACGAGCAGTACTTC.